This TCR beta chain was obtained from a study of identical twins. A universal primer site was created by template switching, with the cDNA bearing unique molecular identifiers. TCRdb re-analysed the 5' RACE reads in MiXCR, keeping a single row per CDR3 protein. The sample contains around 1.7 million distinct CDR3 sequences, around a third of which appear only once. Study-wide findings and caveats: Low generation-probability sequences were in excess among twin-shared out-of-frame alpha sequences. Invariant MAIT and iNKT cells could partly confound zero-insertion analyses. While abundant cord blood beta clonotypes carried fewer insertions, memory repertoires showed no such pattern.

In its sample, this clonotype was seen a few times. The antigen is undetermined. The sequenced sample consisted of cord blood. This clonotype originated in a newborn girl in good health.

CDR3 region: CASLSGLAKNIQYF. The CDR3 bases are TGTGCCAGCCTCTCCGGACTAGCCAAAAACATTCAGTACTTC. The chain carries TRBV6-6 and TRBJ2-4; TRBD2 is a possible D gene (5 bases). There are 14 residues in the CDR3. The V end lost 8 bases, the J end lost 0 bases, and 11 bases lay between the germline ends. From germline, CDR1 is MNHNY and CDR2 SVGAGI (reference sequence).